What follows are 8 T cell receptor beta chains derived from one specimen sequenced in a study of OX40 agonist ivuxolimab in advanced cancers. Assay used: immunoSEQ multiplex PCR; TCRdb lists only in-frame clones, some missing. The data show around 72,000 clones, approximately 90% seen once. The source material was CD4+ or CD8+ T cells sorted from blood, sampled in a trial of the OX40 agonist ivuxolimab. These TCRs come from an adult with an advanced solid tumor such as melanoma, head and neck, liver or kidney cancer.

This clone was seen once. The chain links TRBV6-6 to TRBJ1-2; the match to TRBD1 covers 9 bases. V was clipped by 8 bases and J by 4 bases; unmatched bases: 11. Per germline, CDR1 MNHNY and CDR2 SVGAGI (reference sequence). This CDR3 is built from 15 residues. CDR3 bases: TGTGCCAGCGGACAGGGGATAGGATTAAGCTATGGCTACACCTTC. Protein sequence: CASGQGIGLSYGYTF.

This clone appeared once. The chain has TRBV9 and TRBJ2-7, with no clear D. This CDR3 is built from 14 residues. The germline gives CDR1 SGDLS, CDR2 YYNGEE. The V gene lost 4 bases and the J gene lost 0 bases, with 11 bases spanning the gap. The CDR3 coding sequence is TGTGCCAGCAGCCCAAGCTCTCCCTCCTACGAGCAGTACTTC. This translates into CASSPSSPSYEQYF.

This clone appeared a few times. The chain has TRBV5-1 and TRBJ2-1; 10 bases fit TRBD2. V was pared by 7 bases and J by 12 bases, with 4 bases of the junction left unmatched. Germline V gives CDR1 SGHRS, CDR2 YFSETQ. The CDR3 is made up of 11 amino acids. This CDR3 is CASFLAGVQFF. In DNA form, the CDR3 reads TGCGCCAGCTTTCTAGCGGGGGTGCAGTTCTTC.

CDR3 in DNA: TGCGCCAGCAGCTTGGTACCCGGGACAGACTATGAAAAACTGTTTTTT. Protein: CASSLVPGTDYEKLFF. This chain joins TRBV5-1 and TRBJ1-4, with 7 bases fitting TRBD1. This CDR3 is 16 amino acids long. V shed 0 bases and J 6 bases; nucleotides not matched to a gene: 8. Per germline, CDR1 SGHRS and CDR2 YFSETQ.

The rearrangement links TRBV4-3 to TRBJ2-7; no reliable D call. The CDR3 extends over 15 amino acids. Germline values: CDR1 LGHNA, CDR2 YSLEER. V was trimmed by 1 base and J by 5 bases, leaving 15 bases between them. The CDR3, as DNA: TGCGCCAGCAGCCAAGTAGGCAGCAGCCGAAACGAGCAGTACTTC. Encoded protein: CASSQVGSSRNEQYF.

The rearrangement joins TRBV7-2 to TRBJ2-1, with no clear D. Germline loops: CDR1 SGHTA, CDR2 FQGNSA. V was trimmed by 5 bases and J by 10 bases, leaving 12 bases between them. The CDR3 has 12 residues. In DNA, the CDR3 is TGTGCCAGCAGCCTCGCAGCGCGCGAGCAGTTCTTC. This sequence encodes CASSLAAREQFF.

The DNA for the CDR3 is TGTGCCAGCAGTGAATTGGACAGGAACTATGGCTACACCTTC. Translating it yields CASSELDRNYGYTF. The chain uses TRBV6-1 and TRBJ1-2; the match to TRBD1 covers 7 bases. V dropped 2 bases and J dropped 2; count of bases not matched to a gene: 2. The CDR3 runs to 14 residues. Per the germline V gene, CDR1 is MNHNS and CDR2 is SASEGT.

This clone was counted once. V usage is TRBV7-3 and J usage is TRBJ2-5; TRBD1 might be the D (7 bases). Germline V gene data show CDR1 as SGHTA and CDR2 as FQGTGA. The CDR3 contains 13 residues. Trimming cost V 5 bases and J 4 bases, with 11 bases left between them. CDR3 sequence reads: CASSPQGGETQYF. CDR3 coding DNA: TGTGCCAGCAGCCCCCAGGGGGGAGAGACCCAGTACTTC.